This T cell receptor (beta chain) emerged from a study of cytomegalovirus exposure and HLA in healthy donors. The study ran its PCR with 60 Vbeta and 13 Jbeta primers. Profiling relied on immunoSEQ multiplex PCR, and the TCRdb table lists in-frame clones only, not all of them. The sample includes 150,000 to 200,000 clones, approximately 81% of them seen just once. Findings of the study overall: A classifier reportedly called cytomegalovirus status with high sensitivity and specificity. Over 15,000 TCR beta sequences were associated with HLA alleles at 0.05 false discovery rate in a later analysis.

This clone showed up just a few times. Its target is unknown. This clonotype originated in a boy younger than 18 in good health and CMV-seronegative. The sequencing sample was made of PBMCs.

CDR3 in amino acids: CASRTANTEAFF. The DNA of the CDR3 is TGTGCCAGCCGGACAGCTAACACTGAAGCTTTCTTT. The rearrangement uses TRBV19 and TRBJ1-1; D is perhaps TRBD1 (6 bases). Trimming took off 9 bases at V and 2 bases at J, with 10 bases between the two ends. The CDR3 runs 12 residues. Per the germline V gene, CDR1 is LNHDA and CDR2 is SQIVND (reference sequence).